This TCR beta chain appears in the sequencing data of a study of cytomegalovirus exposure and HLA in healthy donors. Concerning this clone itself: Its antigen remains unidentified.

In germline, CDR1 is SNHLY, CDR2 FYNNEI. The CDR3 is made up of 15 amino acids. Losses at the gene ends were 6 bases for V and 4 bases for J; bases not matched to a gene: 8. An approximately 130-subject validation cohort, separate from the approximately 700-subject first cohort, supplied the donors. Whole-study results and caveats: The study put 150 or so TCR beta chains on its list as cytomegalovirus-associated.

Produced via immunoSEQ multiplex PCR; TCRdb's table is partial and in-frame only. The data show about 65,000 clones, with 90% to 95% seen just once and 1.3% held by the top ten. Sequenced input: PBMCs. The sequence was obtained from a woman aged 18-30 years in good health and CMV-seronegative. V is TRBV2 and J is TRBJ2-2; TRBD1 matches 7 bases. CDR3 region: CASSDPNRGTGELFF. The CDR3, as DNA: TGTGCCAGCAGCGACCCAAACAGGGGCACCGGGGAGCTGTTTTTT.